What follows are 32 T cell receptor beta chains derived from one specimen sequenced in a study of regulatory T cells in long-lasting Graves disease. According to the study, TCR beta libraries were built with iRepertoire HTBI primers and CDR3-region Arm-PCR. In TCRdb, the multiplex PCR reads were re-called with MiXCR into one record per CDR3 protein. This repertoire shows 550,000 or so distinct CDR3 sequences, around 12% found once; its top ten account for about 8.3%. Specified time point: newly diagnosed GD, antithyroid drugs for less than 3 months. From RNA extracted from PBMCs, the TCR library was made. These data were also filed under a second study, of T cells in Graves' hyperthyroidism and ophthalmopathy.

Sequences were derived from peripheral blood mononuclear cells (PBMCs), sampled at new diagnosis, from a patient treated with antithyroid drugs. These receptors all come from a woman aged 25-40 years with Graves disease.

This clonotype was counted many times. V is TRBV2 and J is TRBJ2-2, with 7 bases that match TRBD2. CDR3 length equals 14 residues. The V and J ends lost 6 bases and 1 base, in that order; junction bases with no gene match: 2. Germline lookup yields CDR1 SNHLY and CDR2 FYNNEI. CDR3: CASSERGNTGELFF. The CDR3 DNA reads TGTGCCAGCAGCGAGCGGGGGAACACCGGGGAGCTGTTTTTT.

This clonotype was detected many times. The chain employs TRBV9 and TRBJ2-7; D gene ambiguous. V was pared by 0 bases and J by 0 bases, with 13 bases between. The CDR3 contains 16 residues. Germline V gives CDR1 SGDLS, CDR2 YYNGEE. Here the CDR3 reads CASSVGPVGSSYEQYF. CDR3 sequence (DNA): TGTGCCAGCAGCGTAGGGCCCGTGGGTAGCTCCTACGAGCAGTACTTC.

This clonotype was recorded many times. The chain employs TRBV7-8 and TRBJ2-7; D not resolved. Trimming removed 3 bases from V and 7 bases from J, with 7 bases in between. CDR1 and CDR2 (germline): SGHVS, FQNEAQ. The CDR3 covers 11 residues. In nucleotides, the CDR3 is TGTGCCAGCAGCTTCTCGGAGGAGCAGTACTTC. It is translated as CASSFSEEQYF. The full variable domain, in which reference TRBV7-8 and TRBJ2-7 provide the parts outside the CDR3, is GAGVSQSPRYKVAKRGQDVALRCDPISGHVSLFWYQQALGQGPEFLTYFQNEAQLDKSGLPSDRFFAERPEGSVSTLKIQRTQQEDSAVYLCASSFSEEQYFGPGTRLTVT.

This clonotype was seen ten or more times. The V call is TRBV2, the J call TRBJ2-7, with TRBD1 matching over 8 bases. Germline-derived CDR1 and CDR2 are SNHLY and FYNNEI. Germline trimming cut 6 bases from V and 3 bases from J; bases unmatched to any gene: 7. The CDR3 extends over 14 amino acids. CDR3 bases: TGTGCCAGCAGACCCGGGACAGGTCTCTACGAGCAGTACTTC. This codes for CASRPGTGLYEQYF.

The chain uses TRBV3-1 and TRBJ1-2, with 7 bases identical to TRBD1. The ends lost 1 base at V and 8 bases at J; junction bases unmatched: 4. Per germline, CDR1 LGHDT and CDR2 YNNKEL (reference sequence). This CDR3 has 13 amino acids. CDR3 protein: CASSQAGDRGYTF. In nucleotides, the CDR3 is TGTGCCAGCAGCCAAGCAGGGGACAGAGGCTACACCTTC.

V gene TRBV12-3 or TRBV12-4 combines with J gene TRBJ2-5, with TRBD1 identical over 10 bases. V was clipped by 5 bases and J by 3 bases; unmatched bases: 3. The CDR3 is made up of 14 amino acids. The CDR3 nucleotides read TGTGCCAGCAGTGCCGGGACAGGGGAAGAGACCCAGTACTTC. It specifies CASSAGTGEETQYF.

CDR3 in amino acids: CASSQRQGSSYNEQFF. Here the CDR3 DNA reads TGCGCCAGCAGCCAACGACAGGGGTCCTCCTACAATGAGCAGTTCTTC. This rearrangement joins TRBV4-3 to TRBJ2-1, with 8 positions matching TRBD1. The germline CDR1 and CDR2 sequences are LGHNA and YSLEER. J lost 0 bases, V lost 2 bases, and 3 bases had no gene match. CDR3 size: 16 residues.

The table lists this clonotype with many counts. The chain is built from TRBV28 and TRBJ1-6; 7 nucleotides agree with TRBD1. This CDR3 has 14 residues. Per germline, CDR1 MDHEN and CDR2 SYDVKM. The V gene end was trimmed by 6 bases and the J gene end by 5 bases; junction bases not matched to a gene: 4. The CDR3 nucleotides are TGTGCCAGCAGAGGGACAGTCGATAATTCACCCCTCCACTTT. Residues: CASRGTVDNSPLHF.

This CDR3 is CASSQDGGPIHF. The CDR3 nucleotides are TGTGCCAGCAGCCAAGATGGGGGCCCCATCCACTTT. This chain joins TRBV4-2 and TRBJ1-6; TRBD1 is a possible D gene (6 bases). This CDR3 is built from 12 residues. Looked up from germline, CDR1 is LGHNA and CDR2 is YNFKEQ. Trimming shortened V by 0 bases and J by 17 bases, and 11 bases separated the two germline ends.

This clonotype was seen a handful of times. V gene TRBV28 combines with J gene TRBJ1-2, with 10 bases that match TRBD1. Germline V CDR1 and CDR2: MDHEN, SYDVKM. There are 15 residues in the CDR3. The ends lost 4 bases at V and 5 bases at J; junction bases unmatched: 7. The CDR3 spells CASSSSGTGAYGYTF. The CDR3 region has the DNA TGTGCCAGCAGTTCCTCCGGGACAGGGGCTTATGGCTACACCTTC.

This clonotype appeared once. The chain couples TRBV28 to TRBJ2-5, with 7 bases aligning to TRBD2. The V segment lost 1 base and the J segment 2 bases; nucleotides outside the gene matches: 7. Germline CDR1 MDHEN, CDR2 SYDVKM. The CDR3 length is 16 residues. CDR3 amino acids: CASSLSPTSAQETQYF. CDR3 DNA: TGTGCCAGCAGTTTATCCCCAACTAGCGCTCAAGAGACCCAGTACTTC.

On this clonotype: A clone one base away is much larger, so this may be a read error. The rearrangement uses TRBV29-1 and TRBJ2-1, with D tentatively TRBD1 or TRBD2 (5 bases each). There are 15 residues in the CDR3. Germline V CDR1 and CDR2: SQVTM, ANQGSEA. Trimming shortened V by 3 bases and J by 9 bases, and 21 bases separated the two germline ends. This CDR3 is CSVDLWGRGKGEQFF. The CDR3 coding sequence is TGCAGCGTTGACTTGTGGGGACGGGGCAAGGGTGAGCAGTTCTTC.

This clonotype was seen ten or more times. The V and J genes are TRBV19 and TRBJ1-1; 8 nucleotides agree with TRBD1. This CDR3 is 16 amino acids long. Germline CDR1 LNHDA, CDR2 SQIVND (reference sequence). V shed 5 bases and J 2 bases; nucleotides not matched to a gene: 10. CDR3 region: CASSPDLGQGNTEAFF. For the CDR3, the DNA is TGTGCCAGTAGTCCCGATCTTGGACAGGGAAACACTGAAGCTTTCTTT.

As to this clonotype: A single base is all that separates this from a far larger clone, so a read error is likely. The J gene is TRBJ2-4, the V gene TRBV2; 7 bases are a match to TRBD1. The CDR3 sequence is 12 residues long. With V trimmed by 6 bases and J by 13 bases, 9 bases remained unmatched. Per germline, CDR1 SNHLY and CDR2 FYNNEI. The CDR3 protein is CASRGTAGEQYF. The DNA for the CDR3 is TGTGCCAGCAGGGGGACAGCTGGTGAGCAGTACTTC.

The sample holds many counts of this clonotype. The gene calls are TRBV2 and TRBJ2-1; 9 bases are a match to TRBD2. V was clipped by 4 bases and J by 15 bases; unmatched bases: 1. The length of the CDR3 is 10 residues. Germline lookup yields CDR1 SNHLY and CDR2 FYNNEI. The CDR3, as DNA: TGTGCCAGCAGTGGGGGACTAGCGTTCTTC. It codes for CASSGGLAFF.

In this sample, this clonotype turned up many times. The V gene is TRBV7-4, the J gene TRBJ2-7; 8 bases fit TRBD1. CDR3 length equals 18 residues. Germline V gene lookup returns CDR1 SGHVT and CDR2 SQSDAQ. V trimming: 1 base; J trimming: 3 bases; junction bases outside the gene matches: 14. The CDR3 DNA follows: TGTGCCAGCAGCTTAGACCCCCGGCGCAGGGGGCTAGGCTACGAGCAGTACTTC. Residues: CASSLDPRRRGLGYEQYF.

The gene calls are TRBV28 and TRBJ2-7; TRBD1 or TRBD2 may be the D gene (5 bases each). Germline lookup yields CDR1 MDHEN and CDR2 SYDVKM. Trimming stripped 6 bases from V and 6 bases from J, with 15 bases between. The CDR3 loop spans 13 amino acids. CDR3 bases: TGTGCCAGCAGCCCAGGGCCGGGGCCCGAGCAGTACTTC. This gives the protein CASSPGPGPEQYF.

This clonotype was detected many times. The chain joins TRBV10-2 to TRBJ2-5, with TRBD1 matching over 7 bases. V shed 2 bases, J shed 4 bases, and the junction held 10 bases outside the gene matches. The CDR3 consists of 16 residues. CDR1 and CDR2 (germline): WSHSY, SAAADI. CDR3 nucleotide sequence: TGCGCCAGCAGTGAGCCCGGGACAGTCCGGAGAGAGACCCAGTACTTC. It translates to CASSEPGTVRRETQYF.

Of note for this clonotype: Just one base apart from a much larger clone, this may be a read error. The chain links TRBV7-3 to TRBJ2-3, with TRBD2 identical over 9 bases. V trimming: 4 bases; J trimming: 2 bases; junction bases outside the gene matches: 4. The CDR3 runs to 15 residues. The V gene's germline CDR1 is SGHTA and CDR2 FQGTGA. CDR3 DNA: TGTGCCAGCAGCTCAATAGCGGGGGCCACAGATACGCAGTATTTT. This encodes CASSSIAGATDTQYF.

This clonotype was recorded many times. This chain links TRBV13 with TRBJ2-1; 8 nucleotides match TRBD2. The CDR3 runs 15 residues. The J segment lost 6 bases and the V segment lost 5 bases, leaving 9 bases of the junction unmatched. Germline lookup yields CDR1 PRHDT and CDR2 FYEKMQ (reference sequence). CDR3 protein: CASSVTGTRGNEQFF. DNA of the CDR3: TGTGCCAGCAGCGTAACCGGGACTAGGGGCAATGAGCAGTTCTTC.

Ten or more counts support this clonotype. The chain uses TRBV12-3 or TRBV12-4 and TRBJ1-1, with 8 positions matching TRBD1. This CDR3 has 19 amino acids. V lost 3 bases, J lost 4 bases, and 19 bases stayed unmatched. CDR3 amino acids: CASSLTGTGQGRGFTEAFF. The DNA of the CDR3 is TGTGCCAGCAGTTTGACGGGAACAGGACAGGGTAGAGGGTTCACTGAAGCTTTCTTT.

As for this clonotype: An end of the junction differs from the germline gene, which may be a read error. CDR3 protein: CAGSYGTEGEKLFF. DNA of the CDR3: TGTGCCGGCAGTTACGGGACAGAGGGTGAAAAACTGTTTTTT. The rearrangement joins TRBV6-5 to TRBJ1-4, with TRBD1 matching 7 bases. CDR3 size: 14 residues. The germline CDR1 and CDR2 sequences are MNHEY and SVGAGI.

This clonotype was seen only a few times. At one boundary the junction diverges from the germline segment, which might be a read error. The chain couples TRBV12-3 or TRBV12-4 to TRBJ2-1; D may be TRBD2 (6 bases). The CDR3 covers 16 residues. CDR3 in amino acids: CASSLGREASYNEQLF. CDR3 DNA sequence: TGTGCCAGCAGTTTAGGGAGGGAGGCTTCCTACAATGAGCAGCTCTTC.

A few counts support this clonotype. The chain is built from TRBV6-2 or TRBV6-3 and TRBJ2-2, with TRBD1 identical over 7 bases. Germline V lookup: CDR1 MNHEY, CDR2 SVGEGT. The CDR3 spans 15 residues. J gave up 2 bases and V 6 bases, and 6 bases lay outside the gene matches. The CDR3 reads CASRSGTANTGELFF. In nucleotides, the CDR3 is TGTGCCAGCAGATCCGGGACAGCAAACACCGGGGAGCTGTTTTTT.

This clonotype was detected many times. The V call is TRBV27, the J call TRBJ2-7, with D possibly being TRBD1 (7 bases). The CDR3 extends over 14 amino acids. CDR1 is MNHEY and CDR2 is SMNVEV in the germline V gene (reference sequence). Trimming left V 5 bases short and J 6 bases short, with 17 bases between. For the CDR3, the DNA is TGTGCCAGCAGTCTCAGACAGGGACTTGCCGAGCAGTACTTC. Translating gives CASSLRQGLAEQYF.

This clonotype was seen ten or more times. The chain couples TRBV30 to TRBJ2-2, with D tentatively TRBD2 (5 bases). The CDR3 is made up of 13 amino acids. V lost 7 bases to trimming and J lost 3 bases, with 12 bases between them. Looked up from germline, CDR1 is GTSNPN and CDR2 is SVGIG (reference sequence). CDR3 nucleotide sequence: TGTGCCTTCGCCGGGATTTACACCGGGGAGCTGTTTTTT. Encoded protein: CAFAGIYTGELFF.

This clonotype was seen a handful of times. The gene calls are TRBV20-1 and TRBJ1-3; D not resolved. CDR1 is DFQATT, CDR2 SNEGSKA, per germline (reference sequence). V gave up 3 bases and J gave up 1 base, with 7 bases separating them. This CDR3 is 13 amino acids long. This CDR3 reads CSASHPSGNTIYF. The CDR3 DNA reads TGCAGTGCTAGTCACCCTTCTGGAAACACCATATATTTT.

The chain recombines TRBV5-1 with TRBJ2-1; 9 bases match TRBD2. Germline V gene lookup returns CDR1 SGHRS and CDR2 YFSETQ. CDR3 size: 16 residues. V was clipped by 4 bases and J by 0 bases; unmatched bases: 5. The CDR3 DNA is TGCGCCAGCAGCCCAGGTAGCGGGAGCTCCTACAATGAGCAGTTCTTC. This translates into CASSPGSGSSYNEQFF.

This clonotype was observed a single time. This chain links TRBV19 with TRBJ1-2; D is undetermined. Germline V CDR1 and CDR2: LNHDA, SQIVND (reference sequence). Trimming pared 4 bases from V and 1 base from J, leaving 10 bases between. CDR3 length: 14 amino acids. This CDR3 is CASSSLLINYGYTF. In DNA form, the CDR3 reads TGTGCCAGTAGTAGCCTTTTGATTAACTATGGCTACACCTTC.

The gene calls are TRBV12-5 and TRBJ2-3; 7 positions match TRBD2. V was pared by 5 bases and J by 8 bases, with 7 bases of the junction left unmatched. Germline V gene sequence: CDR1 LGHNT, CDR2 FRNRAP. This CDR3 comprises 13 residues. CDR3 bases: TGTGCTAGTGGTCCCGGATCGGGGGGTACGCAGTATTTT. Protein: CASGPGSGGTQYF.

At least ten counts were recorded for this clonotype. V and J are TRBV3-1 and TRBJ2-3, with 7 bases aligning to TRBD2. CDR1 and CDR2 from the germline V gene are LGHDT and YNNKEL (reference sequence). This CDR3 region has 17 residues. V lost 0 bases, J lost 3 bases, and 9 bases stayed unmatched. The CDR3 DNA follows: TGTGCCAGCAGCCAAGATGTGGCGGGAGTTGAAACAGATACGCAGTATTTT. As protein: CASSQDVAGVETDTQYF.

This sequence joins TRBV10-2 and TRBJ2-5; 7 bases are shared with TRBD2. The CDR3 has 14 amino acids. Germline CDR1 reads WSHSY; CDR2 reads SAAADI. Trimming took 1 base from V and 2 from J; bases not matched to a gene: 1. The CDR3 bases are TGCGCCAGCAGTGAGTGGGACTATCAAGAGACCCAGTACTTC. It codes for CASSEWDYQETQYF.